Listed below are T cell receptor beta chains from one sample, sequenced in a study of CD8+CD57+ T cells in acquired aplastic anemia. TCRdb called the reads again in MiXCR, with one record for every CDR3 protein. Seen here are about 190,000 distinct CDR3 sequences, around 59% observed once, and the top ten hold approximately 15%. The sequenced sample consisted of sorted CD4+, CD8+, or CD8+CD57+ T cells (not recorded which) from PBMCs. The receptors here all came from a human donor in good health, serving as a control. Both conserved end residues are part of each CDR3. The D gene is left open where the match is weak. Size tells how often a clone was seen (once, few, many) or the class of an expanded clone, and some rows leave it out.

clone size	V gene	J gene	D gene	CDR3 protein	CDR3 DNA
many	TRBV2	TRBJ1-1	-	CASSREAFF	TGTGCCAGCAGCCGTGAAGCTTTCTTT
-	TRBV24-1	TRBJ2-1	-	CATSDIQMQFF	TGTGCCACCAGTGATATCCAGATGCAGTTCTTC
-	TRBV20-1	TRBJ2-5	TRBD2	CSARSAGAGGTETQYF	TGCAGTGCTAGATCTGCTGGAGCGGGGGGCACGGAGACCCAGTACTTC
few	TRBV20-1	TRBJ1-4	-	CSASAWGQGRIPYRNEKLFF	TGCAGTGCTAGCGCCTGGGGGCAGGGGAGGATCCCTTACCGAAATGAAAAACTGTTTTTT
-	TRBV19	TRBJ2-5	-	CASSLTVDLETQYF	TGTGCCAGTAGCCTAACAGTAGACCTAGAGACCCAGTACTTC
many	TRBV12-3/TRBV12-4	TRBJ1-2	TRBD1	CASRLDRVDGYTF	TGTGCCAGCAGACTAGACAGGGTAGATGGCTACACCTTC
once	TRBV9	TRBJ1-1	-	CAGSVETYGNTEAFF	TGTGCCGGCAGCGTAGAGACCTACGGGAACACTGAGGCTTTCTTT
once	TRBV24-1	TRBJ2-1	TRBD2	CATSGLAGGLDNEQFF	TGTGCCACCAGTGGACTAGCGGGGGGGCTGGACAATGAGCAGTTCTTC
many	TRBV29-1	TRBJ2-7	TRBD2	CSVAPSGGVPYYEQYF	TGCAGCGTTGCCCCTAGCGGGGGGGTCCCCTACTACGAGCAGTACTTC
-	TRBV2	TRBJ1-2	-	CASSLAGGVGGYTF	TGTGCCAGCAGCTTAGCGGGGGGGGTCGGAGGCTACACCTTC
once	TRBV6-5	TRBJ1-5	TRBD1	CASSGQDRGSNQPQHF	TGTGCCAGCAGTGGACAGGACAGGGGGAGCAATCAGCCCCAGCATTTT
many	TRBV12-5	TRBJ2-2	-	CASGLGGIPFTGELFF	TGTGCTAGTGGTTTGGGAGGGATTCCCTTCACCGGGGAGCTGTTTTTT
-	TRBV5-6	TRBJ2-3	TRBD1	CASSLRQGSDTQYF	TGTGCCAGCAGCTTAAGACAGGGGTCAGATACGCAGTATTTT
many	TRBV19	TRBJ1-2	TRBD1	CASSMARRQGGNGYTF	TGTGCCAGTAGTATGGCCCGACGACAGGGAGGAAATGGCTACACCTTC
-	TRBV7-9	TRBJ2-1	-	CASSLNTYNEQFF	TGTGCCAGCAGCCTAAACACTTACAATGAGCAGTTCTTC
-	TRBV10-3	TRBJ1-5	TRBD1	CAISEVQGAHGNQPQHF	TGTGCCATCAGTGAAGTACAGGGGGCGCACGGCAATCAGCCCCAGCATTTT
once	TRBV20-1	TRBJ2-1	TRBD1	CSARPGGQDEQFF	TGCAGTGCTAGACCAGGGGGTCAGGATGAGCAGTTCTTC
-	TRBV7-2	TRBJ2-5	-	CASSVGSPDLGETQYF	TGTGCCAGCAGCGTGGGTAGCCCCGATCTGGGGGAGACCCAGTACTTC
-	TRBV7-2	TRBJ1-5	-	CASRGNSNQPQHF	TGTGCCAGCAGGGGCAATAGCAATCAGCCCCAGCATTTT
-	TRBV10-1	TRBJ1-2	TRBD1	CASSEKPTGLNGYTF	TGCGCCAGCAGTGAGAAGCCGACAGGGCTAAACGGCTACACCTTC
-	TRBV7-2	TRBJ1-2	-	CASRPSDTYGYTF	TGTGCCAGCAGACCCAGTGATACCTATGGCTACACCTTC
-	TRBV7-2	TRBJ2-5	TRBD1	CASSQGEQETQYF	TGTGCCAGCAGCCAGGGGGAACAAGAGACCCAGTACTTC
-	TRBV10-1	TRBJ2-3	TRBD2	CASSDPYERGADYTQYF	TGCGCCAGCAGTGACCCTTACGAGCGGGGGGCCGACTATACGCAGTATTTT
-	TRBV19	TRBJ2-1	-	CASSSGGRGEQFF	TGTGCCAGTAGTTCAGGGGGGCGTGGTGAGCAGTTCTTC
few	TRBV10-2	TRBJ2-7	-	CASNAGTYYEQYF	TGCGCCAGCAACGCCGGGACATACTACGAGCAGTACTTC
-	TRBV19	TRBJ2-2	TRBD2	CASSTLGTTGAGELFF	TGTGCCAGTAGTACCCTCGGGACTACCGGGGCCGGGGAGCTGTTTTTT
many	TRBV7-9	TRBJ2-7	-	CASSLGSNGQYF	TGTGCCAGCAGCTTGGGCAGTAACGGGCAGTACTTC
-	TRBV20-1	TRBJ1-6	TRBD1	CSAETGTENSPLHF	TGCAGTGCCGAGACCGGGACAGAAAATTCACCCCTCCACTTT
-	TRBV19	TRBJ2-7	-	CASSVGAEPYEQYF	TGTGCCAGTAGCGTTGGGGCAGAACCCTACGAGCAGTACTTC
-	TRBV2	TRBJ2-7	TRBD2	CASAGPSYEQYF	TGTGCCTCAGCGGGACCCTCCTACGAGCAGTACTTC
-	TRBV29-1	TRBJ2-5	-	CSVEGRGLKTQYF	TGCAGCGTTGAAGGGAGGGGGCTGAAGACCCAGTACTTC
-	TRBV2	TRBJ2-1	TRBD2	CASEGFLAGGAYNEQFF	TGTGCCAGCGAGGGGTTCCTAGCGGGGGGGGCGTACAATGAGCAGTTCTTC
-	TRBV7-9	TRBJ2-3	TRBD2	CASSVPGWAGGQSTQYF	TGTGCCAGCAGCGTCCCCGGGTGGGCGGGGGGTCAGAGTACGCAGTATTTT
-	TRBV5-1	TRBJ2-2	-	CASSRVSTGELFF	TGCGCCAGCAGTAGGGTGAGCACCGGGGAGCTGTTTTTT
-	TRBV25-1	TRBJ2-1	TRBD1	CASSEGQGDGQFF	TGTGCCAGCAGTGAAGGTCAGGGGGATGGGCAGTTCTTC
once	TRBV10-1	TRBJ2-7	TRBD1	CASSGQGNNEQYF	TGCGCCAGCAGTGGACAGGGAAACAACGAGCAGTACTTC
many	TRBV6-4	TRBJ2-1	-	CASIPPGQGQSYNEQFF	TGTGCCAGCATACCCCCCGGGCAGGGCCAATCCTACAATGAGCAGTTCTTC
-	TRBV30	TRBJ1-2	-	CAWNTGVRYGYTF	TGTGCCTGGAATACGGGGGTTCGCTATGGCTACACCTTC
-	TRBV11-2	TRBJ1-6	TRBD1	CASSPETGGQDNSPLHF	TGTGCCAGCAGCCCCGAAACAGGGGGACAGGATAATTCACCCCTCCACTTT
few	TRBV7-2	TRBJ2-1	-	CASSLAHANYEQFF	TGTGCCAGCAGCTTAGCGCATGCTAATTATGAGCAGTTCTTC
-	TRBV9	TRBJ1-2	TRBD1	CASSPGQGAQDDYGYTF	TGTGCCAGCAGCCCTGGACAGGGGGCCCAAGATGACTATGGCTACACCTTC
-	TRBV10-3	TRBJ1-6	TRBD1	CAIKPGQGASPLHF	TGTGCCATCAAACCGGGACAGGGGGCTTCACCCCTCCACTTT
-	TRBV24-1	TRBJ2-1	TRBD2	CATSGLAWGEQFF	TGTGCCACCAGTGGACTAGCGTGGGGTGAGCAGTTCTTC
-	TRBV15	TRBJ1-2	-	CATSREEYYGYTF	TGTGCCACCAGCAGAGAGGAATATTATGGCTACACCTTC
many	TRBV3-1	TRBJ2-7	-	CASSQARDGAFYEQYF	TGTGCCAGCAGCCAGGCCAGGGACGGTGCCTTCTACGAGCAGTACTTC
-	TRBV9	TRBJ1-5	TRBD1	CASSGIATGEQPQHF	TGTGCCAGCAGTGGAATCGCGACAGGGGAACAGCCCCAGCATTTT
-	TRBV19	TRBJ2-7	TRBD2	CASSLRGGTASYERYF	TGTGCCAGTAGCCTCCGGGGAGGGACGGCCTCCTACGAGCGGTACTTC
-	TRBV27	TRBJ1-4	-	CASSRVGFAANEKLFF	TGTGCCAGCAGTAGGGTCGGCTTTGCGGCTAATGAAAAACTGTTTTTT
-	TRBV20-1	TRBJ1-2	TRBD1	CSARDPTGGIGYTF	TGCAGTGCTAGGGATCCGACAGGGGGCATTGGCTACACCTTC
-	TRBV15	TRBJ1-2	TRBD1	CATSREGQGADGYTF	TGTGCCACCAGCAGAGAGGGACAGGGAGCGGATGGCTACACCTTC
many	TRBV6-1	TRBJ1-3	-	CASRTTGYGNTIYF	TGTGCCAGCAGGACCACAGGGTACGGAAACACCATATATTTT
-	TRBV6-5	TRBJ2-3	TRBD1	CASSFTRQGAWGSDTQYF	TGTGCCAGCAGTTTCACCAGACAGGGGGCGTGGGGGTCAGATACGCAGTATTTT
many	TRBV2	TRBJ1-4	TRBD1	CASTGTVTATNEKLFF	TGTGCCAGCACCGGGACAGTTACTGCAACTAATGAAAAACTGTTTTTT
-	TRBV9	TRBJ2-7	-	CASGGADSSYEQYF	TGTGCCAGCGGTGGGGCCGACAGCTCCTACGAGCAGTACTTC